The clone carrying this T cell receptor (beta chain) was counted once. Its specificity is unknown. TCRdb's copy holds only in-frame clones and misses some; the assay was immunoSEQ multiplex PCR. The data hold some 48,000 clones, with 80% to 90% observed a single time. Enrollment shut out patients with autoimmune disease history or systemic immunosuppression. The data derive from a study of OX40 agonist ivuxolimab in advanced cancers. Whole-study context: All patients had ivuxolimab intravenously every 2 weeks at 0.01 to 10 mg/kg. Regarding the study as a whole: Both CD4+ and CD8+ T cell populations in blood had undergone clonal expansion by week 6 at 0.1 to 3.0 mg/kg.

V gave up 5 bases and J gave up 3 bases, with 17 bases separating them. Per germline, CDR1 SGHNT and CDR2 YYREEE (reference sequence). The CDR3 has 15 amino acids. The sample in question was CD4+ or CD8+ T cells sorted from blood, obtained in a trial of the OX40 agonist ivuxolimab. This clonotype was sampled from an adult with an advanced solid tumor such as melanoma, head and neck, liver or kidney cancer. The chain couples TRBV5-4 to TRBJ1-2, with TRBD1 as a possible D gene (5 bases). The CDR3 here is CASRIQGLLHYGYTF. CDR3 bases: TGTGCCAGCAGAATCCAGGGACTCTTGCACTATGGCTACACCTTC.